This T cell receptor (beta chain) was profiled in a study of PD-1 blockade in classical Hodgkin lymphoma. General study findings and limits: When set against healthy donors, newly diagnosed patients were reported to show lower baseline TCR diversity. The causes of the repertoire differences, possibly disease activity or prior therapy, remain undefined.

This sample's time point: newly diagnosed, previously untreated cHL patient sample. Acting as the comparison were PBMCs from newly diagnosed, untreated classical Hodgkin lymphoma. Assay: immunoSEQ multiplex PCR; the TCRdb copy retains only in-frame clones and omits some. The sample contains tens of thousands of clones, roughly 90% of which appear only once. As to this clone: Its target is not known.

Sequences were obtained from peripheral blood mononuclear cells (PBMCs). The TCR was taken from a human donor with classical Hodgkin lymphoma.

CDR3 region: CASSLSRNGPQHF. CDR3 bases: TGCGCCAGCAGCTTGAGCCGGAACGGACCCCAGCATTTT. The chain employs TRBV5-1 and TRBJ1-5; D remains ambiguous. There are 13 residues in the CDR3. Per germline, CDR1 SGHRS and CDR2 YFSETQ. The V gene lost 1 base and the J gene lost 10 bases, with 12 bases spanning the gap.